What follows are 20 T cell receptor beta chains derived from one specimen sequenced in a study of T-cell memory formation after mild COVID-19. TCRdb analysed the 5' RACE reads with MiXCR anew, one entry per CDR3 protein. The repertoire has a few hundred thousand distinct CDR3 sequences, approximately 19% of them found once; the top ten carry roughly 20%. The sequenced sample was PBMCs or a T cell subset sorted from them (not recorded which). These receptors originate from a man aged 18 to 29 who had mild COVID-19 (a few samples of this study predate the infection). Cell type and time point are not known.

V and J are TRBV18 and TRBJ1-1; D is unresolved. CDR1 is KGHSH, CDR2 LQKENI, per germline. The V end lost 3 bases, the J end lost 1 base, and 15 bases lay between the germline ends. The CDR3 covers 16 residues. The CDR3 loop reads CASSPLGRASNTEAFF. CDR3 in DNA: TGTGCCAGCTCACCGTTGGGCCGGGCCTCGAACACTGAAGCTTTCTTT.

The chain combines TRBV24-1 with TRBJ1-5; weak D call: TRBD1 (5 bases). Looked up from germline, CDR1 is KGHDR and CDR2 is SFDVKD. The CDR3 length is 16 residues. Trimming cost V 4 bases and J 1 base, with 13 bases left between them. The CDR3 loop reads CATSEGVLKSNQPQHF. The DNA of the CDR3 is TGTGCCACCAGTGAGGGGGTCCTTAAGAGCAATCAGCCCCAGCATTTT.

This chain uses TRBV5-1 with TRBJ2-5; either TRBD1 or TRBD2 may fit D (6 bases each). Trimming removed 3 bases at V and 3 bases at J, with 15 bases between. CDR1 is SGHRS and CDR2 is YFSETQ in the germline V gene. There are 15 residues in the CDR3. The CDR3 spells CASSWNPGAKETQYF. CDR3 DNA: TGCGCCAGCAGCTGGAACCCGGGGGCTAAAGAGACCCAGTACTTC.

The CDR3 DNA follows: TGTGCCAGCAGTCCCAGGATCACAGATACGCAGTATTTT. Translating it yields CASSPRITDTQYF. V usage is TRBV7-9 and J usage is TRBJ2-3, with D uncertain. The V end lost 6 bases, the J end lost 2 bases, and 9 bases lay between the germline ends. CDR1 is SEHNR and CDR2 is FQNEAQ in the germline V gene (reference sequence). This CDR3 comprises 13 residues.

The rearrangement links TRBV6-2 or TRBV6-3 to TRBJ2-4; no reliable D call. Between the trimmed V and J ends, which lost 2 bases and 0 bases, there was a span of 14 bases. This CDR3 contains 17 residues. CDR1 is MNHEY, CDR2 SVGEGT, per germline. CDR3: CASSYGSPGRAKNIQYF. CDR3 nucleotide sequence: TGTGCCAGCAGTTACGGTTCCCCGGGTCGAGCCAAAAACATTCAGTACTTC.

At least ten counts were recorded for this clonotype. The junction does not match germline at one end; this may be a read error. The V call is TRBV5-1, the J call TRBJ2-3, with D tentatively TRBD1 (5 bases). Germline CDR1 and CDR2: SGHRS and YFSETQ. This CDR3 region has 13 residues. CDR3 coding DNA: TGTGCCAGCAGCTTACAGGGCACAGATACGCAGTATTTT. Translating gives CASSLQGTDTQYF. The whole variable domain, filled in from reference TRBV5-1 and TRBJ2-3, reads KAGVTQTPRYLIKTRGQQVTLSCSPISGHRSVSWYQQTPGQGLQFLFEYFSETQRNKGNFPGRFSGRQFSNSRSEMNVSTLELGDSALYLCASSLQGTDTQYFGPGTRLTVL.

The chain employs TRBV6-2 or TRBV6-3 and TRBJ1-2, with D perhaps TRBD1 (5 bases). CDR1 is MNHEY and CDR2 is SVGEGT in the germline V gene. There are 14 residues in the CDR3. V dropped 8 bases and J dropped 3 bases, with 16 bases sitting between them. The CDR3 DNA sequence: TGTGCCAGCGAGGCAAGGGCAGGGCACTATGGCTACACCTTC. Translating gives CASEARAGHYGYTF.

The chain joins TRBV7-6 to TRBJ2-2, with D unclear. V was cut by 4 bases and J by 6 bases, with 9 bases left in between. The CDR3 runs to 13 residues. Germline V gene lookup returns CDR1 SGHVS and CDR2 FNYEAQ. In DNA form, the CDR3 reads TGTGCCAGCAGCTCCGGTAGGGCCGGGGAGCTGTTTTTT. Encoded protein: CASSSGRAGELFF. The full variable domain, completed using reference TRBV7-6 and TRBJ2-2, is GAGVSQSPRYKVTKRGQDVALRCDPISGHVSLYWYRQALGQGPEFLTYFNYEAQQDKSGLPNDRFSAERPEGSISTLTIQRTEQRDSAMYRCASSSGRAGELFFGEGSRLTVL.

This clonotype was counted ten times or more. V and J are TRBV4-3 and TRBJ1-1; D not certain. The CDR3 totals 14 residues. The ends were cut back, 5 bases at V and 0 bases at J, with 10 bases in the middle. Germline V CDR1 and CDR2: LGHNA, YSLEER. CDR3 sequence reads: CASSRQHMNTEAFF. CDR3 coding DNA: TGCGCCAGCAGCAGGCAACATATGAACACTGAAGCTTTCTTT.

The J gene is TRBJ1-1, the V gene TRBV7-3; 9 nucleotides line up with TRBD1. CDR3 length: 14 residues. V was pared by 2 bases and J by 7 bases, with 5 bases of the junction left unmatched. Germline V gene sequence: CDR1 SGHTA, CDR2 FQGTGA. The CDR3 here is CASSLSHRGHEAFF. The CDR3 DNA reads as TGTGCCAGCAGCTTATCCCACAGGGGGCATGAAGCTTTCTTT.

In this sample, this clonotype turned up a few times. The J gene is TRBJ2-4, the V gene TRBV6-1; 7 nucleotides agree with TRBD1. Germline V gene lookup returns CDR1 MNHNS and CDR2 SASEGT. V lost 5 bases and J lost 3; bases outside the gene matches: 7. The CDR3 is 15 residues long. This chain's CDR3 is CASSPATGVKNIQYF. In nucleotides, the CDR3 is TGTGCCAGCAGTCCCGCAACAGGGGTCAAAAACATTCAGTACTTC.

The J gene is TRBJ1-4, the V gene TRBV7-2; 7 nucleotides line up with TRBD1. Per germline, CDR1 SGHTA and CDR2 FQGNSA. V was clipped by 5 bases and J by 4 bases; unmatched bases: 7. The CDR3 extends over 15 amino acids. CDR3 loop: CASSTQGSHNEKLFF. The CDR3 coding sequence is TGTGCCAGCAGCACACAGGGGTCCCATAATGAAAAACTGTTTTTT.

This clonotype was recorded a few times. The chain combines TRBV4-2 with TRBJ2-5; 12 bases are shared with TRBD2. There are 17 residues in the CDR3. Germline V gene lookup returns CDR1 LGHNA and CDR2 YNFKEQ. V was pared by 1 base and J by 5 bases, with 8 bases of the junction left unmatched. CDR3 sequence (DNA): TGTGCCAGCAGCCAAGGGCTAGCGGGGGGGCCGGATGAGACCCAGTACTTC. Residues: CASSQGLAGGPDETQYF.

This clonotype came up many times. The chain uses TRBV10-1 and TRBJ2-7; possibly TRBD1 for D (5 bases). Germline CDR1 reads WNHNN; CDR2 reads SYGVQD (reference sequence). Deletions cut 0 bases from V and 4 bases from J, with 10 bases between. CDR3 length equals 14 residues. The DNA for the CDR3 is TGCGCCAGCAGTGAGTCAGGGGCCTCATACGAGCAGTACTTC. Translated: CASSESGASYEQYF.

The chain employs TRBV20-1 and TRBJ1-5; a possible D gene is TRBD1 (5 bases). This CDR3 has 14 amino acids. Germline assignment: CDR1 DFQATT and CDR2 SNEGSKA (reference sequence). Trimming removed 0 bases at V and 5 bases at J, with 11 bases between. The CDR3 nucleotides read TGCAGTGCTAGAGATTTGGACACTGATCAGCCCCAGCATTTT. Translation gives CSARDLDTDQPQHF.

The V and J genes are TRBV27 and TRBJ2-1, with TRBD2 matching over 10 bases. Germline V gene lookup returns CDR1 MNHEY and CDR2 SMNVEV (reference sequence). Trimming removed 1 base from V and 3 bases from J; junction bases left unmatched: 3. The CDR3 sequence is 16 residues long. This chain's CDR3 is CASSLWSGGVYNEQFF. CDR3 nucleotide sequence: TGTGCCAGCAGTTTATGGAGCGGGGGGGTCTACAATGAGCAGTTCTTC.

This chain joins TRBV3-1 and TRBJ2-3, with D perhaps assigned TRBD1 or TRBD2 (5 bases each). This CDR3 contains 13 residues. From germline, CDR1 is LGHDT and CDR2 YNNKEL (reference sequence). Trimming took 1 base from V and 10 from J, leaving 12 bases between them. CDR3: CASSQAQRGSQYF. CDR3 bases: TGTGCCAGCAGCCAAGCGCAACGGGGCTCGCAGTATTTT.

The chain recombines TRBV7-9 with TRBJ2-4; D remains ambiguous. Germline loops: CDR1 SEHNR, CDR2 FQNEAQ (reference sequence). The germline V and J ends were trimmed by 2 bases and 3 bases, with 11 bases remaining between them. The CDR3 is made up of 15 amino acids. CDR3 protein: CASSLLRVGKNIQYF. CDR3 bases: TGTGCCAGCAGCTTATTAAGGGTTGGCAAAAACATTCAGTACTTC.

There are a few counts of this clonotype. This chain connects TRBV3-1 to TRBJ1-2, with D possibly TRBD1 on 5 matching bases. The V gene's germline CDR1 is LGHDT and CDR2 YNNKEL (reference sequence). V lost 0 bases, J lost 5 bases, and 22 bases lay in between. The CDR3 is 18 residues long. The CDR3 nucleotides read TGTGCCAGCAGCCAAGACATCGGGGGAGCGATCACTCGTTATGGCTACACCTTC. It codes for CASSQDIGGAITRYGYTF.

This clonotype was counted a few times. The V and J genes are TRBV4-1 and TRBJ1-1; D is possibly TRBD1 (6 bases). Trimming took 4 bases from V and 5 from J, leaving 17 bases between them. Germline V lookup: CDR1 MGHRA, CDR2 YSYEKL. The CDR3 has 15 residues. CDR3 region: CASSPSPQGETEAFF. The CDR3 bases are TGCGCCAGCAGCCCCTCGCCACAGGGAGAAACTGAAGCTTTCTTT.